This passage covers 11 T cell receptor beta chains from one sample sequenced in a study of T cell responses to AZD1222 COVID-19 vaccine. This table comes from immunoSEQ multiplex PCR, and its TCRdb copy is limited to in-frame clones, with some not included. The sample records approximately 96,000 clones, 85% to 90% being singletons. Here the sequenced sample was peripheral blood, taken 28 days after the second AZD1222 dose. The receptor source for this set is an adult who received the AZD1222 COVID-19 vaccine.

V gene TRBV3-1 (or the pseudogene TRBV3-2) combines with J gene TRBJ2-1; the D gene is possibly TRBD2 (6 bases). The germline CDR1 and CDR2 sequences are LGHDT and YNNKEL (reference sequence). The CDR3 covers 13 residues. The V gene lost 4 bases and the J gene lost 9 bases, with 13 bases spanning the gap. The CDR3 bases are TGTGCCAGCAGCCCCAACCCCGGGGGTGAGCAGTTCTTC. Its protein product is CASSPNPGGEQFF.

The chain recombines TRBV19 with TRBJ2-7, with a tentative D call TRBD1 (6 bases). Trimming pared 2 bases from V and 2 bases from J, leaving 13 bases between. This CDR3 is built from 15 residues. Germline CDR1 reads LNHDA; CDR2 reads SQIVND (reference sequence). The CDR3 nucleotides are TGTGCCAGTAGTATACCAGGGGATGGAGCCTACGAGCAGTACTTC. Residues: CASSIPGDGAYEQYF.

CDR3 sequence reads: CASSLVVDGGAGNEQFF. The CDR3 region has the DNA TGTGCCAGCAGCTTGGTCGTCGACGGGGGGGCCGGTAATGAGCAGTTCTTC. The chain combines TRBV5-6 with TRBJ2-1, with 8 bases matching TRBD2. The J segment lost 7 bases and the V segment lost 0 bases, leaving 12 bases of the junction unmatched. Germline V lookup: CDR1 SGHDT, CDR2 YYEEEE. The CDR3 runs 17 residues.

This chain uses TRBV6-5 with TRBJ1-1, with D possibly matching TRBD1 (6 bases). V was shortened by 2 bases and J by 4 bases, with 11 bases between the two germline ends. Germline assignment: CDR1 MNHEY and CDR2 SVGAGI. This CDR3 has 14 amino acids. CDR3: CASSYEGVGTEAFF. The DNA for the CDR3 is TGTGCCAGCAGTTACGAGGGGGTCGGCACTGAAGCTTTCTTT.

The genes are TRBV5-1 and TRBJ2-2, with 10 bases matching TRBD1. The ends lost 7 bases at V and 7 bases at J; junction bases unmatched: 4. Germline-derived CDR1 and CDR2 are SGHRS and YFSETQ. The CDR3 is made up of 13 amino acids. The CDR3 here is CASGTGVHGELFF. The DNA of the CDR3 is TGCGCCAGCGGGACAGGGGTTCACGGGGAGCTGTTTTTT.

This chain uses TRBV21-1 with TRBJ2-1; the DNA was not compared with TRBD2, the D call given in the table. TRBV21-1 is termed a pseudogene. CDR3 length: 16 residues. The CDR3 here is CASSTAVTSGGDEQFF. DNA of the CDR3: TGTGCCAGCAGCACGGCGGTGACTAGCGGGGGCGATGAGCAGTTCTTC.

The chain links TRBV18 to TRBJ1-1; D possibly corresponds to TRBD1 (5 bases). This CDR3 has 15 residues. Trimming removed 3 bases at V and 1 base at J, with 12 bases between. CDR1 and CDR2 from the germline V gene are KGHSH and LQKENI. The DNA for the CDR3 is TGTGCCAGCTCACCGACACCGGGGGGGAACACTGAAGCTTTCTTT. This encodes CASSPTPGGNTEAFF.

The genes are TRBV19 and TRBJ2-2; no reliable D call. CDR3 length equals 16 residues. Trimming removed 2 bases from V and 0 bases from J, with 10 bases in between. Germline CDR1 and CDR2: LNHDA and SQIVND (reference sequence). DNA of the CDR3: TGTGCCAGTAGTATAATGGGTTTCTCGAACACCGGGGAGCTGTTTTTT. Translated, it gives CASSIMGFSNTGELFF.

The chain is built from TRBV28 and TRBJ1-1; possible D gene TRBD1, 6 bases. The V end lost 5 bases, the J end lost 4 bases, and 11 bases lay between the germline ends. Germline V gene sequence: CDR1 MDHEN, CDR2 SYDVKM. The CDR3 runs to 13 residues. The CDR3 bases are TGTGCCAGCAGTGTACAGGGAGGCACTGAAGCTTTCTTT. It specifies CASSVQGGTEAFF.

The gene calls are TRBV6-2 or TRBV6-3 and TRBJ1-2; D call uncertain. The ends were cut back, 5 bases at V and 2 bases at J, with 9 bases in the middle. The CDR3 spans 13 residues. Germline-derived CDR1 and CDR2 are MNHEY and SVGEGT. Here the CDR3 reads CASSNGFNYGYTF. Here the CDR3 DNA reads TGTGCCAGCAGTAACGGGTTCAACTATGGCTACACCTTC.

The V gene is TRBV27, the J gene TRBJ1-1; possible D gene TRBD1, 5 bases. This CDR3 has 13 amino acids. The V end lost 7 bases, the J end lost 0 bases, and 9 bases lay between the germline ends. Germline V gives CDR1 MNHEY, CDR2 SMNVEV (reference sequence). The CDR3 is CASKGEMNTEAFF. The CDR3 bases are TGTGCCAGCAAAGGGGAGATGAACACTGAAGCTTTCTTT.